This T cell receptor beta chain originates from a study of cytomegalovirus exposure and HLA in healthy donors. Overall study results and limits: What a later analysis showed was that several of the most significant clusters appeared linked to common viral pathogens. Some TCR beta chains (roughly 160 of them) were listed as cytomegalovirus-associated. TRBV6-2, TRBV6-3 and some other V segments were unresolvable in 87-base-pair reads.

Primers for the PCR totalled 60 Vbeta and 13 Jbeta. Some clones are missing from TCRdb's copy, which holds only in-frame ones; the method was immunoSEQ multiplex PCR. The sample includes about 150,000 clones, just under 70% seen only once; the top ten take roughly 4%. To note about this clone: Its specificity is unknown.

The CDR3 has 17 amino acids. Germline V gene sequence: CDR1 SGHTA, CDR2 FQGTGA. V shed 5 bases and J shed 4 bases, with 18 bases lying between them. This clonotype originated in a man aged 55 to 70 in good health and CMV-seronegative. Sample: PBMCs. The V call is TRBV7-3, the J call TRBJ2-6, with D possibly being TRBD1 (6 bases). CDR3 protein: CASSQGTPASGANVLTF. The CDR3 region has the DNA TGTGCCAGCAGCCAGGGGACGCCGGCCTCAGGGGCCAACGTCCTGACTTTC.